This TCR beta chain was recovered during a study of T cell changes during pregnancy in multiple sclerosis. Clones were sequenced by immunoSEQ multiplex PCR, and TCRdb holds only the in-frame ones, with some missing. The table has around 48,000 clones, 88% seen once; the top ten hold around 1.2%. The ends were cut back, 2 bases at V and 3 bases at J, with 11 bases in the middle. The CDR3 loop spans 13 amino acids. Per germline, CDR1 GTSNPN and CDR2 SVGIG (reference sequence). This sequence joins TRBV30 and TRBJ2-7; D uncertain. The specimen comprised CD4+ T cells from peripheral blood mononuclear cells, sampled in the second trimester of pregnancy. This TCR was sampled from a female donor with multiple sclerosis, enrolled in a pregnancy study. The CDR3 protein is CAWSLLGDYEQYF. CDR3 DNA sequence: TGTGCCTGGAGTCTTTTAGGAGACTACGAGCAGTACTTC.